A single sample is the source of the 17 T cell receptor beta chains below, sequenced in a study of T cell responses to AZD1222 COVID-19 vaccine. The data were produced by immunoSEQ multiplex PCR, yet TCRdb's version contains in-frame clones alone and is incomplete. The profile shows about 140,000 clones, 88% of them singletons. The input for sequencing was peripheral blood, taken 28 days after the second AZD1222 dose. The receptors originated from an adult who received the AZD1222 COVID-19 vaccine.

In its sample, this clone was seen once. V gene TRBV5-6 combines with J gene TRBJ1-5; possibly TRBD1 for D (6 bases). Germline V gene sequence: CDR1 SGHDT, CDR2 YYEEEE. This CDR3 spans 13 amino acids. The V end lost 1 base, the J end lost 6 bases, and 8 bases lay between the germline ends. CDR3 in amino acids: CASSLSGVQPQHF. CDR3 bases: TGTGCCAGCAGCTTGTCAGGGGTTCAGCCCCAGCATTTT.

The chain uses TRBV15 and TRBJ2-3; D is possibly TRBD1 (6 bases). The CDR3 totals 15 residues. Per germline, CDR1 LNHNV and CDR2 YYDKDF (reference sequence). The V end lost 0 bases, the J end lost 3 bases, and 10 bases lay between the germline ends. The CDR3 loop reads CATSRDRGVTDTQYF. The CDR3 DNA sequence: TGTGCCACCAGCAGAGACAGGGGAGTGACAGATACGCAGTATTTT. Using reference TRBV15 and TRBJ2-3 for the parts outside the CDR3, the full variable domain is DAMVIQNPRYQVTQFGKPVTLSCSQTLNHNVMYWYQQKSSQAPKLLFHYYDKDFNNEADTPDNFQSRRPNTSFCFLDIRSPGLGDTAMYLCATSRDRGVTDTQYFGPGTRLTVL.

The chain has TRBV6-5 and TRBJ2-7; possible D gene TRBD1, 5 bases. Germline CDR1 MNHEY, CDR2 SVGAGI. Trimming left V 8 bases short and J 0 bases short, with 14 bases between. The CDR3 spans 14 residues. CDR3 loop: CASFSLDTSYEQYF. The CDR3, as DNA: TGTGCCAGCTTCAGCCTGGACACCTCCTACGAGCAGTACTTC.

The gene calls are TRBV19 and TRBJ2-7, with D perhaps matching TRBD2 (5 bases). Germline V CDR1 and CDR2: LNHDA, SQIVND (reference sequence). The V gene lost 1 base and the J gene lost 6 bases, with 13 bases spanning the gap. This CDR3 has 14 amino acids. The CDR3 region has the DNA TGTGCCAGTAGTATAGTTGGGGAGTCACCCGAGCAGTACTTC. It specifies CASSIVGESPEQYF.

This chain's CDR3 is CASSPQADTQYF. In DNA form, the CDR3 reads TGTGCCAGCAGCCCTCAGGCCGATACGCAGTATTTT. The gene calls are TRBV3-1 (or the pseudogene TRBV3-2) and TRBJ2-3; the D is unclear. The CDR3 is 12 amino acids. V shed 4 bases and J shed 6 bases, with 8 bases lying between them. In germline, CDR1 is LGHDT, CDR2 YNNKEL (reference sequence).

The chain recombines TRBV7-9 with TRBJ1-4, with D maybe TRBD1 (6 bases). Germline V gene data show CDR1 as SEHNR and CDR2 as FQNEAQ (reference sequence). V lost 5 bases and J 10 bases, leaving 11 bases between the germline ends. The CDR3 sequence is 12 residues long. CDR3 bases: TGTGCCAGCAGCCTGGGACATGGAAAACTGTTTTTT. Its translation is CASSLGHGKLFF.

The chain recombines TRBV3-1 (or the pseudogene TRBV3-2) with TRBJ1-1, with 7 bases identical to TRBD1. V was clipped by 4 bases and J by 3 bases; unmatched bases: 11. The V gene's germline CDR1 is LGHDT and CDR2 YNNKEL (reference sequence). The CDR3 has 16 residues. This CDR3 is CASSLTYDRDDTEAFF. DNA of the CDR3: TGTGCCAGCAGCCTAACTTATGACAGGGACGACACTGAAGCTTTCTTT.

Regarding this clone: One junction end does not reproduce the germline sequence, and a read error may be involved. The gene calls are TRBV7-6 and TRBJ2-5; no clear D gene. The CDR3 contains 15 residues. Germline V gene data show CDR1 as SGHVS and CDR2 as FNYEAQ. The CDR3 nucleotides are TGTGCCAGCAGCTTCGACGTGACCCTTAAAGAGACCCTGTACTTC. This sequence encodes CASSFDVTLKETLYF.

This clone was recorded only once. The chain is built from TRBV3-1 (or the pseudogene TRBV3-2) and TRBJ1-1; D might be TRBD1 (5 bases). This CDR3 region has 14 residues. Trimming pared 5 bases from V and 4 bases from J, leaving 14 bases between. Germline CDR1 LGHDT, CDR2 YNNKEL (reference sequence). The CDR3 DNA sequence: TGTGCCAGCAGCGACGGGGGTCGCGTCACTGAAGCTTTCTTT. As protein: CASSDGGRVTEAFF.

The chain uses TRBV5-1 and TRBJ1-5; D is uncertain. Trimming removed 3 bases at V and 1 base at J, with 11 bases between. The CDR3 contains 15 residues. CDR1 is SGHRS, CDR2 YFSETQ, per germline. CDR3 sequence (DNA): TGCGCCAGCAGCTCCATCCCCGGCAGCAATCAGCCCCAGCATTTT. This encodes CASSSIPGSNQPQHF.

The chain uses TRBV19 and TRBJ1-1, with D hard to call. Germline V gene lookup returns CDR1 LNHDA and CDR2 SQIVND (reference sequence). The CDR3 length is 14 residues. V lost 1 base to trimming and J lost 9 bases, with 15 bases between them. In nucleotides, the CDR3 is TGTGCCAGTAGTATAGGGCAATCGTTTCCAAAAGCTTTCTTT. It yields the protein CASSIGQSFPKAFF.

This clone turned up a few times. This sequence joins TRBV6-5 and TRBJ1-1, with D unclear. The CDR3 spans 11 residues. Trimming removed 8 bases from V and 3 bases from J, with 7 bases in between. CDR1 and CDR2 from the germline V gene are MNHEY and SVGAGI. The CDR3 here is CASQGYTEAFF. CDR3 in DNA: TGTGCCAGCCAAGGGTACACTGAAGCTTTCTTT.

This clone was picked up one time. The rearrangement uses TRBV4-2 and TRBJ1-2, with no clear D. Germline V gene data show CDR1 as LGHNA and CDR2 as YNFKEQ. The CDR3 loop spans 12 amino acids. The V gene lost 3 bases and the J gene lost 3 bases, with 5 bases spanning the gap. In DNA form, the CDR3 reads TGTGCCAGCAGCCAGCGCGACTATGGCTACACCTTC. Protein: CASSQRDYGYTF.

This chain links TRBV28 with TRBJ2-7; 9 nucleotides match TRBD2. This CDR3 is built from 14 residues. The J segment lost 6 bases and the V segment lost 8 bases, leaving 11 bases of the junction unmatched. Germline V lookup: CDR1 MDHEN, CDR2 SYDVKM. The CDR3 region has the DNA TGTGCCAGCGGTACAGCGGGAGGATTTCCCGAGCAGTACTTC. It encodes CASGTAGGFPEQYF.

As DNA, the CDR3 is TGTGCCAGCAGCCTCCGGAGCGGAAATGGCTACACCTTC. Its translation is CASSLRSGNGYTF. The chain has TRBV7-2 and TRBJ1-2; no clear D gene. The CDR3 totals 13 residues. The V end was cut by 5 bases, the J end by 6 bases, with 13 bases between. The germline V gene encodes CDR1 SGHTA and CDR2 FQGNSA.

The chain combines TRBV30 with TRBJ1-3; D not resolved. The V end lost 8 bases, the J end lost 9 bases, and 14 bases lay between the germline ends. The CDR3 totals 11 residues. Germline assignment: CDR1 GTSNPN and CDR2 SVGIG (reference sequence). CDR3 residues: CAGNNDGTIYF. Here the CDR3 DNA reads TGTGCCGGCAATAACGATGGCACCATATATTTT.

For the CDR3, the DNA is TGTGCCAGCAGCACAGACATCTCCTCTGGAAACACCATATATTTT. Its protein is CASSTDISSGNTIYF. The gene calls are TRBV2 and TRBJ1-3; D remains ambiguous. CDR3 length equals 15 residues. Trimming pared 6 bases from V and 0 bases from J, leaving 12 bases between. Per germline, CDR1 SNHLY and CDR2 FYNNEI.